This T cell receptor (beta chain) was recorded in a study of T-cell reconstitution after alpha-beta-depleted transplantation in children. During its preparation, the TCRbeta library received unique molecular identifiers. TCRdb redid the calling of the PCR reads with MiXCR, one entry per CDR3 protein. The profile covers 780,000 or so distinct CDR3 sequences, with about 15% appearing a single time and 5% taken by the ten largest. This CDR3 comprises 19 residues. CDR1 is LGHNT, CDR2 FRNRAP, per germline. With 0 bases removed from V and 0 bases from J, the gap between germline ends came to 18 bases. Sample: PBMCs, mostly from graft donor cells, taken 360 days after TCRalphabeta/CD19-depleted stem cell transplant. This chain joins TRBV12-5 and TRBJ2-1; D ambiguous. This receptor was identified in a male patient aged 10-17 years who had a stem cell transplant for acute lymphoblastic leukemia, so the T cells may come from the graft donor. CDR3 sequence (DNA): TGTGCTAGTGGTTTGGTACTTTTGTCTCCTCTAAGCTCCTACAATGAGCAGTTCTTC. Residues: CASGLVLLSPLSSYNEQFF. Complete variable domain (other parts from reference TRBV12-5 and TRBJ2-1): DARVTQTPRHKVTEMGQEVTMRCQPILGHNTVFWYRQTMMQGLELLAYFRNRAPLDDSGMPKDRFSAEMPDATLATLKIQPSEPRDSAVYFCASGLVLLSPLSSYNEQFFGPGTRLTVL.